A selection of T cell receptor beta chains follows, all from one sample in a study of response to subunit inactivated influenza vaccine. TCRdb redid the calling of the RT-PCR reads with MiXCR, one entry per CDR3 protein. This sample yields some 500,000 distinct CDR3 sequences, of which under 15% are seen a single time; 13% belongs to the top ten. The sequencing here drew on PBMCs from blood, taken roughly 47 days after vaccination. The receptors derive from a man aged 45 to 65 who received an inactivated influenza vaccine. Both conserved end residues are part of each CDR3. A D gene is named only where the DNA matches it firmly. Expanded clones are given a class, and other clones once, few, many or no size at all.

TRBJ2-3 NA few TRBV5-6 14 CASSLAGPTDTQYF TGTGCCAGCAGCTTGGCAGGCCCCACAGATACGCAGTATTTT
TRBJ1-6 NA few TRBV20-1 14 CSVSVILGNSPLHF TGCAGTGTGTCGGTGATTCTAGGAAATTCACCCCTCCACTTT
TRBJ2-7 TRBD2 many TRBV20-1 15 CSARYLAGSRWEQYF TGCAGTGCTAGATACCTAGCGGGCTCAAGGTGGGAGCAGTACTTC
TRBJ2-5 TRBD1 few TRBV20-1 16 CSARPTLGDSQETQYF TGCAGTGCTAGGCCCACCCTAGGGGACAGCCAAGAGACCCAGTACTTC
TRBJ2-5 NA few TRBV4-2 14 CASSDGEGVETQYF TGTGCCAGCAGCGATGGGGAAGGCGTGGAGACCCAGTACTTC
TRBJ2-7 NA NA TRBV7-2 13 CASSRGPYYEQYF TGTGCCAGCAGCCGTGGGCCTTACTACGAGCAGTACTTC
TRBJ1-2 NA NA TRBV30 13 CAWSRDRPYGYTF TGTGCCTGGAGTCGAGACAGGCCATATGGCTACACCTTC
TRBJ2-5 TRBD1 NA TRBV5-1 15 CASSPAASRGETQYF TGCGCCAGCAGCCCGGCAGCTAGCAGGGGGGAGACCCAGTACTTC
TRBJ2-3 NA few TRBV5-6 14 CASSGPPVRREDYF TGTGCCAGCAGCGGTCCCCCCGTAAGGCGTGAGGATTATTTT
TRBJ2-7 TRBD1 NA TRBV6-2/TRBV6-3 13 CASKTGTLGEQYF TGTGCCAGCAAGACAGGGACGTTGGGCGAGCAGTACTTC
TRBJ2-1 NA many TRBV12-3/TRBV12-4 15 CASRDRSASYNEQFF TGTGCCAGCAGAGACAGGTCCGCCTCCTACAATGAGCAGTTCTTC
TRBJ2-3 TRBD2 NA TRBV6-5 16 CASSYNAAGVSDTQYF TGTGCCAGCAGTTACAATGCGGCGGGAGTATCTGATACGCAGTATTTT
TRBJ2-7 NA many TRBV5-1 15 CASSPDGGQIYEQYF TGCGCCAGCAGCCCGGACGGAGGCCAAATCTACGAGCAGTACTTC
TRBJ1-2 NA few TRBV7-8 14 CASSSVGWDYGYTF TGTGCCAGCAGCTCGGTTGGGTGGGACTATGGCTACACCTTC
TRBJ2-7 NA once TRBV11-1 18 CASSLSFSHGRVTYEHYF TGTGCCAGCAGCTTGTCTTTCTCTCACGGGCGGGTTACCTACGAGCACTACTTC